This T cell receptor (beta chain) was identified during a study of control samples from healthy donors and cancer patients. Assay: immunoSEQ multiplex PCR; the TCRdb copy retains only in-frame clones and omits some. The data hold about 130,000 clones, with roughly 91% observed a single time. The V and J ends lost 0 bases and 5 bases respectively, with 13 bases between them. CDR1 is MGHRA, CDR2 YSYEKL, per germline. This CDR3 spans 15 amino acids. The sequence was obtained from a man in his forties or fifties with head and neck cancer. V usage is TRBV4-1 and J usage is TRBJ1-2; D possibly corresponds to TRBD1 (5 bases). The sample consisted of PBMCs. The DNA of the CDR3 is TGCGCCAGCAGCCAAGATCGTGGCGGGGGATATGGCTACACCTTC. Translated: CASSQDRGGGYGYTF.